These 22 T cell receptor beta chains share one sample of origin, sequenced in a study of Ad26.COV2.S vaccination and SARS-CoV-2 variants. Libraries were prepared by immunoSEQ multiplex PCR; TCRdb keeps only in-frame clonotypes and omits some of them. Altogether approximately 400,000 clones are present, just over 90% being singletons, with the ten largest covering 3.5% to 4.5%. The starting material was peripheral blood, obtained after recovery from COVID-19. Source of these receptors: a human donor who had recovered from COVID-19.

V is TRBV6-1 and J is TRBJ1-2; D unclear. Germline loops: CDR1 MNHNS, CDR2 SASEGT. The CDR3 loop spans 14 amino acids. V gave up 1 base and J gave up 4 bases, with 10 bases separating them. This chain's CDR3 is CASSEGGPSYGYTF. CDR3 DNA: TGTGCCAGCAGTGAAGGAGGGCCAAGCTATGGCTACACCTTC.

This sequence joins TRBV9 and TRBJ1-1; the D is unclear. The CDR3 extends over 14 amino acids. V lost 2 bases and J 1 base, leaving 9 bases between the germline ends. The V gene's germline CDR1 is SGDLS and CDR2 YYNGEE. The CDR3: CASSVGESNTEAFF. DNA for the CDR3: TGTGCCAGCAGCGTTGGTGAGTCGAACACTGAAGCTTTCTTT.

This chain connects TRBV7-8 to TRBJ1-2, with TRBD1 matching 10 bases. V shed 2 bases, J shed 0 bases, and the junction held 6 bases outside the gene matches. Germline V CDR1 and CDR2: SGHVS, FQNEAQ. The CDR3 covers 17 residues. CDR3 protein: CASSLTGQGEANYGYTF. In DNA form, the CDR3 reads TGTGCCAGCAGCTTAACTGGACAGGGGGAAGCTAACTATGGCTACACCTTC. The full variable domain, with the rest looked up from reference TRBV7-8 and TRBJ1-2, is GAGVSQSPRYKVAKRGQDVALRCDPISGHVSLFWYQQALGQGPEFLTYFQNEAQLDKSGLPSDRFFAERPEGSVSTLKIQRTQQEDSAVYLCASSLTGQGEANYGYTFGSGTRLTVV.

The chain couples TRBV5-4 to TRBJ2-5; 7 bases line up with TRBD1. Germline CDR1 is SGHNT and CDR2 is YYREEE (reference sequence). The J segment lost 4 bases and the V segment lost 0 bases, leaving 12 bases of the junction unmatched. The CDR3 is made up of 17 amino acids. The CDR3 DNA reads TGTGCCAGCAGCTTGGATCGCTTACAGGGGAGAAGAGAGACCCAGTACTTC. It translates to CASSLDRLQGRRETQYF.

The genes are TRBV12-5 and TRBJ2-3, with unresolved D. Germline CDR1 is LGHNT and CDR2 is FRNRAP. V was trimmed by 6 bases and J by 4 bases, leaving 14 bases between them. This CDR3 is built from 14 residues. The CDR3 DNA is TGTGCTAGTGGATACCGGATAGAGGCAGATACGCAGTATTTT. Its translation is CASGYRIEADTQYF.

This chain joins TRBV6-1 and TRBJ1-1; D is unresolved. The CDR3 loop spans 12 amino acids. CDR1 MNHNS and CDR2 SASEGT come from the germline V gene. Between the trimmed V and J ends, which lost 3 bases and 0 bases, there was a span of 2 bases. CDR3 nucleotides: TGTGCCAGCAGTGATATGAACACTGAAGCTTTCTTT. It specifies CASSDMNTEAFF.

This chain uses TRBV25-1 with TRBJ1-2; maybe TRBD1 (5 bases). Germline CDR1 is MGHDK and CDR2 is SYGVNS. This CDR3 is 14 amino acids long. V was clipped by 4 bases and J by 3 bases, with 12 bases between them. DNA for the CDR3: TGTGCCAGCAGTGGGGGGTCCCTTTACTATGGCTACACCTTC. Amino acids: CASSGGSLYYGYTF.

This chain connects TRBV10-3 to TRBJ2-1; 13 nucleotides line up with TRBD2. The V segment lost 3 bases and the J segment 8 bases; nucleotides outside the gene matches: 7. This CDR3 contains 16 residues. Germline CDR1 ENHRY, CDR2 SYGVKD. CDR3 nucleotides: TGTGCCATCAGTGAACTGGGACTAGCGGGGTCAGATGAGCAGTTCTTC. Protein product: CAISELGLAGSDEQFF.

This chain links TRBV7-8 with TRBJ2-7, with 7 nucleotides matching TRBD2. The CDR3 loop spans 13 amino acids. Germline trimming cut 6 bases from V and 6 bases from J; bases unmatched to any gene: 8. Germline lookup yields CDR1 SGHVS and CDR2 FQNEAQ. The CDR3 reads CASSTSWGGEQYF. CDR3 DNA sequence: TGTGCCAGCAGTACGTCTTGGGGGGGCGAGCAGTACTTC.

The chain recombines TRBV29-1 with TRBJ2-5; 7 bases match TRBD1. CDR3 length equals 13 residues. The germline CDR1 and CDR2 sequences are SQVTM and ANQGSEA. With 7 bases clipped from V and 2 bases from J, the junction kept 7 bases outside the gene matches. CDR3 residues: CSARGGWQETQYF. For the CDR3, the DNA is TGCAGCGCACGAGGGGGCTGGCAAGAGACCCAGTACTTC.

V gene TRBV4-1 combines with J gene TRBJ2-2, with D perhaps matching TRBD2 (5 bases). V lost 3 bases and J 5 bases, leaving 25 bases between the germline ends. Germline V CDR1 and CDR2: MGHRA, YSYEKL. The CDR3 sequence is 19 residues long. CDR3 loop: CASSHDLSPRGERTGELFF. The CDR3 DNA is TGCGCCAGCAGCCACGACCTAAGCCCCCGGGGTGAGAGAACCGGGGAGCTGTTTTTT.

The V call is TRBV3-1 (or the pseudogene TRBV3-2), the J call TRBJ2-6; D unresolved. From germline, CDR1 is LGHDT and CDR2 YNNKEL (reference sequence). There are 15 residues in the CDR3. Trimming took off 7 bases at V and 0 bases at J, with 10 bases between the two ends. The CDR3 DNA sequence: TGTGCCAGCACCTTATTCGACTCTGGGGCCAACGTCCTGACTTTC. This sequence encodes CASTLFDSGANVLTF.

V is TRBV5-1 and J is TRBJ1-3; D is uncertain. The germline gives CDR1 SGHRS, CDR2 YFSETQ. The V gene lost 1 base and the J gene lost 3 bases, with 11 bases spanning the gap. CDR3 size: 15 residues. The CDR3 sequence: CASSLPSGSGNTIYF. The CDR3 nucleotides are TGCGCCAGCAGCTTGCCGTCGGGAAGTGGAAACACCATATATTTT.

This clone appeared a single time. V usage is TRBV10-2 and J usage is TRBJ2-7; TRBD2 agrees at 10 bases. CDR1 WSHSY and CDR2 SAAADI come from the germline V gene. The V gene end was trimmed by 5 bases and the J gene end by 0 bases; junction bases not matched to a gene: 7. The length of the CDR3 is 16 residues. CDR3 residues: CASSLYSGGLSYEQYF. The CDR3 DNA reads as TGCGCCAGCAGTCTTTATAGCGGGGGGCTCTCCTACGAGCAGTACTTC.

The chain uses TRBV5-1 and TRBJ1-1; maybe TRBD1 (6 bases). The ends were cut back, 4 bases at V and 4 bases at J, with 11 bases in the middle. CDR1 is SGHRS, CDR2 YFSETQ, per germline. The CDR3 contains 13 residues. As DNA, the CDR3 is TGCGCCAGCAGCGCAACAGGGCCCACTGAAGCTTTCTTT. Residues: CASSATGPTEAFF.

The chain employs TRBV7-6 and TRBJ2-5; D call uncertain. Deletions cut 7 bases from V and 2 bases from J, with 5 bases between. CDR3 length equals 11 residues. Germline V gives CDR1 SGHVS, CDR2 FNYEAQ. As DNA, the CDR3 is TGTGCCAGCACGGATCAAGAGACCCAGTACTTC. Amino acid sequence: CASTDQETQYF. The complete variable domain, with remaining parts taken from reference TRBV7-6 and TRBJ2-5, reads GAGVSQSPRYKVTKRGQDVALRCDPISGHVSLYWYRQALGQGPEFLTYFNYEAQQDKSGLPNDRFSAERPEGSISTLTIQRTEQRDSAMYRCASTDQETQYFGPGTRLLVL.

The gene calls are TRBV9 and TRBJ1-1; TRBD1 might be the D (5 bases). The CDR3 loop spans 18 amino acids. Deletions cut 0 bases from V and 6 bases from J, with 24 bases between. Per the germline V gene, CDR1 is SGDLS and CDR2 is YYNGEE. The CDR3 bases are TGTGCCAGCAGCGTAGGGGGTGAGGGGTTACGGGCTAACGCTGAAGCTTTCTTT. This translates into CASSVGGEGLRANAEAFF.

This clone came up once. The V call is TRBV6-4, the J call TRBJ1-6, with D maybe TRBD1 (5 bases). The germline V and J ends were trimmed by 6 bases and 4 bases, with 7 bases remaining between them. CDR1 is MRHNA, CDR2 SNTAGT, per germline. This CDR3 has 13 amino acids. In nucleotides, the CDR3 is TGTGCCAGCAGCCCAGGGTATAATTCACCCCTCCACTTT. It yields the protein CASSPGYNSPLHF.

The chain combines TRBV5-1 with TRBJ1-1, with D unresolved. V lost 4 bases to trimming and J lost 3 bases, with 7 bases between them. Germline V gene sequence: CDR1 SGHRS, CDR2 YFSETQ. The CDR3 loop spans 12 amino acids. This CDR3 reads CASSVMDTEAFF. CDR3 coding DNA: TGCGCCAGCAGCGTAATGGACACTGAAGCTTTCTTT.

This chain connects TRBV3-1 (or the pseudogene TRBV3-2) to TRBJ1-5, with unresolved D. Trimming took off 5 bases at V and 3 bases at J, with 14 bases between the two ends. The length of the CDR3 is 15 residues. Germline CDR1 reads LGHDT; CDR2 reads YNNKEL (reference sequence). The DNA of the CDR3 is TGTGCCAGCAGCGCTACGTCGGGATTCAATCAGCCCCAGCATTTT. This gives the protein CASSATSGFNQPQHF.

This clone was seen only once. CDR3 in DNA: TGCGCCAGCAGCTCGGGACAGGCTAATGAAAAACTGTTTTTT. It is translated as CASSSGQANEKLFF. The V and J genes are TRBV5-1 and TRBJ1-4; 8 bases fit TRBD1. This CDR3 comprises 14 residues. Germline CDR1 reads SGHRS; CDR2 reads YFSETQ. V was clipped by 3 bases and J by 3 bases; unmatched bases: 1.

This clone was observed a single time. This chain connects TRBV11-2 to TRBJ2-7; TRBD1 matches 8 bases. CDR1 is SGHAT and CDR2 is FQNNGV in the germline V gene. V shed 5 bases and J 4 bases; nucleotides not matched to a gene: 13. The CDR3 sequence is 16 residues long. DNA of the CDR3: TGTGCCAGCAGCACAGAATTTGACAGGGGAGGTTACGAGCAGTACTTC. Its translation: CASSTEFDRGGYEQYF.